The 27 T cell receptor beta chains given below trace back to one sample, sequenced in a study of T-cell memory formation after mild COVID-19. One entry per CDR3 protein, called by TCRdb with MiXCR from the 5' RACE reads. The profile shows 200,000 or so distinct CDR3 sequences, approximately 10% of them singletons. Sequenced: PBMCs or a T cell subset sorted from them (not recorded which). Every receptor here comes from a man aged 18 to 30 who had mild COVID-19 (a few samples of this study predate the infection). Cell type and time point are not known.

This clonotype was seen a handful of times. The chain uses TRBV7-3 and TRBJ2-2; D possibly uses TRBD1 or TRBD2 (5 bases each). The germline V gene has CDR1 SGHTA and CDR2 FQGTGA. This CDR3 spans 14 amino acids. Trimming shortened V by 5 bases and J by 6 bases, and 13 bases separated the two germline ends. The chain's CDR3 is CASSHGASAGELFF. As DNA, the CDR3 is TGTGCCAGCAGCCACGGGGCAAGCGCCGGGGAGCTGTTTTTT.

This clonotype was recorded at least ten times. The chain has TRBV7-2 and TRBJ2-7; 9 nucleotides line up with TRBD1. CDR1 SGHTA and CDR2 FQGNSA come from the germline V gene. J was trimmed by 5 bases and V by 4 bases; bases with no gene match: 9. The CDR3 contains 15 residues. The CDR3 loop is CASSSDRGAPNEQYF. CDR3 DNA: TGTGCCAGCAGCTCCGACAGGGGGGCCCCCAACGAGCAGTACTTC.

The rearrangement links TRBV4-2 to TRBJ1-2; D possibly corresponds to TRBD1 (5 bases). The CDR3 is 16 residues long. Germline V gene lookup returns CDR1 LGHNA and CDR2 YNFKEQ. Trimming removed 4 bases from V and 7 bases from J, with 22 bases in between. The CDR3 loop is CASSRVGWDVGGGYTF. In nucleotides, the CDR3 is TGTGCCAGCAGCCGCGTAGGATGGGACGTCGGGGGTGGCTACACCTTC.

There are many counts of this clonotype. The chain couples TRBV5-1 to TRBJ1-3, with 9 nucleotides matching TRBD1. Looked up from germline, CDR1 is SGHRS and CDR2 is YFSETQ. The CDR3 is made up of 15 amino acids. The trim removed 4 bases at V and 2 bases at J, leaving 4 bases unmatched. CDR3 in DNA: TGCGCCAGCAGCCAGGGACAGGGAGCTGGAAACACCATATATTTT. Translation gives CASSQGQGAGNTIYF.

This clonotype was detected only a few times. Compared with germline, one end of the junction differs, possibly owing to a read error. This chain joins TRBV9 and TRBJ2-3; D may be TRBD1 (5 bases). The CDR3 is made up of 15 amino acids. CDR1 is SGDLS and CDR2 is YYNGEE in the germline V gene. DNA for the CDR3: TGTGACAGCAGCCCCCAGGGTAGAAGCCCAGATACGCAGTATTTT. Amino acid sequence: CDSSPQGRSPDTQYF.

This clonotype was counted between two and nine times. V is TRBV18 and J is TRBJ1-5; TRBD1 aligns across 7 bases. Germline V gives CDR1 KGHSH, CDR2 LQKENI. V shed 3 bases and J 3 bases; nucleotides not matched to a gene: 5. The CDR3 covers 15 residues. The CDR3 region has the DNA TGTGCCAGCTCACCCCTCGGGACAGCCAATCAGCCCCAGCATTTT. Its protein is CASSPLGTANQPQHF.

This clonotype was seen a few times. The chain combines TRBV7-9 with TRBJ1-1; 7 bases match TRBD1. CDR3 size: 13 residues. The germline gives CDR1 SEHNR, CDR2 FQNEAQ (reference sequence). The V and J ends lost 3 bases and 7 bases, in that order; junction bases with no gene match: 5. The CDR3 is CASSLDRSVEAFF. CDR3 DNA sequence: TGTGCCAGCAGCTTGGACAGGAGTGTTGAAGCTTTCTTT.

The chain's CDR3 is CASSARGRSEKLFF. For the CDR3, the DNA is TGTGCCAGCAGTGCGCGGGGGCGTTCTGAAAAACTGTTTTTT. V and J are TRBV28 and TRBJ1-4, with D maybe TRBD1 (6 bases). V was clipped by 5 bases and J by 7 bases, with 14 bases between them. The CDR3 contains 14 residues. Germline CDR1 reads MDHEN; CDR2 reads SYDVKM. Filled out from reference TRBV28 and TRBJ1-4, the complete variable domain reads DVKVTQSSRYLVKRTGEKVFLECVQDMDHENMFWYRQDPGLGLRLIYFSYDVKMKEKGDIPEGYSVSREKKERFSLILESASTNQTSMYLCASSARGRSEKLFFGSGTQLSVL.

This clonotype was seen repeatedly, ten times or more. V gene TRBV19 combines with J gene TRBJ2-4; TRBD1 matches at 10 bases. The CDR3 has 15 residues. After removal of 5 bases from V and 9 bases from J, the junction contained 10 bases not matched to a gene. The germline CDR1 and CDR2 sequences are LNHDA and SQIVND (reference sequence). DNA for the CDR3: TGTGCCAGTAGTCCCTCCGACAGGGGGCGGTCCATTCAGTACTTC. Its protein product is CASSPSDRGRSIQYF.

There are a few counts of this clonotype. V usage is TRBV10-3 and J usage is TRBJ2-2, with 11 bases fitting TRBD2. From germline, CDR1 is ENHRY and CDR2 SYGVKD. V was clipped by 8 bases and J by 2 bases; unmatched bases: 10. CDR3 size: 17 residues. CDR3 nucleotide sequence: TGTGCCATCCAGAGGGGTGGGACTAGCGGTAACACCGGGGAGCTGTTTTTT. Its translation: CAIQRGGTSGNTGELFF.

The CDR3 here is CASRQRQGLIRSPLHF. As DNA, the CDR3 is TGTGCCAGCAGACAACGACAGGGGTTGATCCGCTCACCCCTCCACTTT. The chain joins TRBV6-4 to TRBJ1-6; 8 bases are shared with TRBD1. CDR1 is MRHNA and CDR2 is SNTAGT in the germline V gene. Germline trimming cut 6 bases from V and 10 bases from J; bases unmatched to any gene: 14. The CDR3 spans 16 residues.

In DNA form, the CDR3 reads TGTGCCAGCAGCTTTGGGGTTGGTAATGAAAAACTGTTTTTT. This encodes CASSFGVGNEKLFF. V is TRBV7-8 and J is TRBJ1-4; no definite D call. This CDR3 is 14 amino acids long. Trimming removed 3 bases at V and 4 bases at J, with 9 bases between. Germline assignment: CDR1 SGHVS and CDR2 FQNEAQ.

This clonotype has a count of ten or more. V is TRBV5-1 and J is TRBJ2-5; no clear D. The germline CDR1 and CDR2 sequences are SGHRS and YFSETQ. The CDR3 length is 13 residues. Trimming took off 0 bases at V and 5 bases at J, with 8 bases between the two ends. CDR3 DNA: TGCGCCAGCAGCTTGGGACCAGCGGAGACCCAGTACTTC. Translating it yields CASSLGPAETQYF.

The sample holds many counts of this clonotype. The chain combines TRBV18 with TRBJ2-1, with D possibly matching TRBD2 (6 bases). Looked up from germline, CDR1 is KGHSH and CDR2 is LQKENI. V lost 6 bases and J 5 bases, leaving 14 bases between the germline ends. The CDR3 is 14 amino acids. In DNA, the CDR3 is TGTGCCAGCTCCCCTCCCCCGGGGGACAATGAGCAGTTCTTC. Its translation is CASSPPPGDNEQFF.

The chain couples TRBV20-1 to TRBJ1-2; tentatively, D is TRBD1 (5 bases). CDR1 DFQATT and CDR2 SNEGSKA come from the germline V gene (reference sequence). This CDR3 is built from 14 residues. Trimming stripped 5 bases from V and 4 bases from J, with 17 bases between. The DNA for the CDR3 is TGCAGTGCTCTGAGGGCTGCAGGGACCTATGGCTACACCTTC. Translation gives CSALRAAGTYGYTF.

This clonotype has a handful of counts. The chain carries TRBV20-1 and TRBJ1-2, with 7 bases that match TRBD1. J was trimmed by 6 bases and V by 6 bases; bases with no gene match: 10. This CDR3 has 13 amino acids. Germline loops: CDR1 DFQATT, CDR2 SNEGSKA (reference sequence). CDR3 residues: CSAASTGLDGYTF. CDR3 nucleotide sequence: TGCAGTGCCGCCTCGACAGGGTTAGATGGCTACACCTTC.

The table lists this clonotype with many counts. One end of the junction does not line up with germline, which may come from a read error. J is TRBJ1-1 and V is TRBV4-1, with D possibly being TRBD1 (6 bases). The CDR3 covers 16 residues. The germline gives CDR1 MGHRA, CDR2 YSYEKL. The CDR3 here is CASRQRGASGNTEAFF. The DNA for the CDR3 is TGCGCCAGCCGCCAGCGGGGGGCATCCGGGAACACTGAAGCTTTCTTT.

This clonotype came up a few times. J is TRBJ2-7 and V is TRBV7-6; TRBD1 aligns across 7 bases. The CDR3 sequence is 16 residues long. V gave up 5 bases and J gave up 2 bases; unmatched junction bases: 12. Germline CDR1 is SGHVS and CDR2 is FNYEAQ. The CDR3 region has the DNA TGTGCCAGCAGCCAGTACCCTCCGGGACAGACCTACGAGCAGTACTTC. Translating gives CASSQYPPGQTYEQYF.

The chain couples TRBV9 to TRBJ2-5, with D possibly being TRBD2 (5 bases). There are 15 residues in the CDR3. Germline V gives CDR1 SGDLS, CDR2 YYNGEE. V was clipped by 0 bases and J by 3 bases, with 12 bases between them. CDR3 sequence: CASSVGGRPKETQYF. The CDR3 nucleotides are TGTGCCAGCAGCGTAGGTGGGAGACCGAAAGAGACCCAGTACTTC.

The CDR3 nucleotides are TGTGCCAGCAGCCATTCTAACTACAATGAGCAGTTCTTC. It translates to CASSHSNYNEQFF. This chain uses TRBV3-1 with TRBJ2-1; no firm D call. The length of the CDR3 is 13 residues. Trimming shortened V by 3 bases and J by 3 bases, and 6 bases separated the two germline ends. Germline V gene lookup returns CDR1 LGHDT and CDR2 YNNKEL (reference sequence).

This clonotype is deemed medium-sized (0.01 to 0.1%). The chain's CDR3 is CASSYRGEDEKLFF. The CDR3 DNA reads as TGTGCCAGCAGTTACCGGGGAGAGGATGAAAAACTGTTTTTT. The chain recombines TRBV6-5 with TRBJ1-4; D gene unclear. V dropped 2 bases and J dropped 6 bases, with 10 bases sitting between them. Germline V gene data show CDR1 as MNHEY and CDR2 as SVGAGI. The CDR3 loop spans 14 amino acids.

V usage is TRBV4-1 and J usage is TRBJ2-1, with 13 bases lining up with TRBD2. With V trimmed by 3 bases and J by 8 bases, 10 bases remained unmatched. Germline lookup yields CDR1 MGHRA and CDR2 YSYEKL. The CDR3 has 17 residues. The CDR3 spells CASSQRVLAGGLHEQFF. Here the CDR3 DNA reads TGCGCCAGCAGCCAGAGGGTACTAGCGGGGGGGCTCCATGAGCAGTTCTTC.

V usage is TRBV7-2 and J usage is TRBJ2-7; D gene uncertain. The CDR3 length is 15 residues. Germline CDR1 reads SGHTA; CDR2 reads FQGNSA. Trimming stripped 6 bases from V and 3 bases from J, with 18 bases between. CDR3 residues: CASSSVPHRNYEQYF. The CDR3, as DNA: TGTGCCAGCAGTTCCGTACCCCACAGAAACTACGAGCAGTACTTC. Complete variable domain (other parts from reference TRBV7-2 and TRBJ2-7): GAGVSQSPSNKVTEKGKDVELRCDPISGHTALYWYRQSLGQGLEFLIYFQGNSAPDKSGLPSDRFSAERTGGSVSTLTIQRTQQEDSAVYLCASSSVPHRNYEQYFGPGTRLTVT.

The chain carries TRBV20-1 and TRBJ2-7, with D unresolved. This CDR3 comprises 12 residues. V was trimmed by 3 bases and J by 3 bases, leaving 9 bases between them. Germline V lookup: CDR1 DFQATT, CDR2 SNEGSKA (reference sequence). As DNA, the CDR3 is TGCAGTGCTAGTTTCGGGCGCTACGAGCAGTACTTC. This translates into CSASFGRYEQYF.

This clonotype was observed many times. This chain connects TRBV5-1 to TRBJ2-7; TRBD1 aligns across 7 bases. Germline CDR1 SGHRS, CDR2 YFSETQ. With V trimmed by 0 bases and J by 3 bases, 0 bases remained unmatched. There are 13 residues in the CDR3. CDR3 nucleotide sequence: TGCGCCAGCAGCTTGGACAGGGGCTACGAGCAGTACGTC. Encoded protein: CASSLDRGYEQYV.

The chain joins TRBV6-6 to TRBJ2-5, with unresolved D. The CDR3 runs 13 residues. Germline V gene sequence: CDR1 MNHNY, CDR2 SVGAGI (reference sequence). V dropped 2 bases and J dropped 0 bases, with 4 bases sitting between them. CDR3 in DNA: TGTGCCAGCAGTTACAGGGACCAAGAGACCCAGTACTTC. It yields the protein CASSYRDQETQYF.

This chain uses TRBV7-2 with TRBJ1-2; 9 positions match TRBD1. Germline values: CDR1 SGHTA, CDR2 FQGNSA. There are 14 residues in the CDR3. Trimming cost V 2 bases and J 8 bases; bases outside gene matches: 6. In DNA form, the CDR3 reads TGTGCCAGCAGCTTAAACAGGGGGCGCAGAGGCTACACCTTC. It translates to CASSLNRGRRGYTF.